Each of the 16 T cell receptor beta chains below was sequenced from the same sample in a study of blood T cell repertoires in COVID-19. Profiled with immunoSEQ multiplex PCR; TCRdb holds only in-frame clones, not every one. The table shows fewer than 150,000 clones, with roughly 84% occurring only once. Material for sequencing was peripheral blood. These receptor sequences come from an older woman who had recovered from COVID-19.

The chain employs TRBV9 and TRBJ2-7, with TRBD2 matching 8 bases. Germline lookup yields CDR1 SGDLS and CDR2 YYNGEE. The CDR3 is 15 amino acids. V dropped 4 bases and J dropped 3; count of bases not matched to a gene: 9. CDR3 nucleotide sequence: TGTGCCAGCAGCCCCACCGGGAGGGCCATCTACGAGCAGTACTTC. It codes for CASSPTGRAIYEQYF.

The chain links TRBV19 to TRBJ1-4; 10 nucleotides agree with TRBD1. J was trimmed by 7 bases and V by 10 bases; bases with no gene match: 15. CDR1 is LNHDA, CDR2 SQIVND, per germline (reference sequence). This CDR3 contains 16 residues. The CDR3 loop is CATSLAPGTGAEKLFF. CDR3 in DNA: TGTGCCACCTCCCTCGCCCCCGGGACAGGGGCTGAAAAACTGTTTTTT.

The chain employs TRBV6-2 or TRBV6-3 and TRBJ2-3; D is perhaps TRBD1 (6 bases). The CDR3 consists of 17 residues. Germline-derived CDR1 and CDR2 are MNHEY and SVGEGT. Trimming took 2 bases from V and 6 from J, leaving 21 bases between them. As DNA, the CDR3 is TGTGCCAGCAGTTACAGGGACCGAGGGACACACACCGATACGCAGTATTTT. It is translated as CASSYRDRGTHTDTQYF.

This chain joins TRBV5-6 and TRBJ2-3, with D maybe TRBD1 (5 bases). Germline-derived CDR1 and CDR2 are SGHDT and YYEEEE. CDR3 length: 14 residues. The V gene lost 0 bases and the J gene lost 3 bases, with 8 bases spanning the gap. The CDR3 DNA sequence: TGTGCCAGCAGCTTGGTTCAGGGAACAGATACGCAGTATTTT. It translates to CASSLVQGTDTQYF. The full variable domain, in which reference TRBV5-6 and TRBJ2-3 provide the parts outside the CDR3, is DAGVTQSPTHLIKTRGQQVTLRCSPKSGHDTVSWYQQALGQGPQFIFQYYEEEERQRGNFPDRFSGHQFPNYSSELNVNALLLGDSALYLCASSLVQGTDTQYFGPGTRLTVL.

The rearrangement links TRBV27 to TRBJ1-2; 7 bases line up with TRBD1. Losses at the gene ends were 5 bases for V and 2 bases for J; bases not matched to a gene: 2. The germline CDR1 and CDR2 sequences are MNHEY and SMNVEV (reference sequence). This CDR3 has 13 amino acids. In DNA, the CDR3 is TGTGCCAGCAGTCCGGACAGGAACTATGGCTACACCTTC. Translating it yields CASSPDRNYGYTF.

This chain uses TRBV6-2 or TRBV6-3 with TRBJ2-7; D gene unclear. Germline CDR1 MNHEY, CDR2 SVGEGT. CDR3 size: 12 residues. V was cut by 5 bases and J by 7 bases, with 12 bases left in between. This CDR3 is CASSRNLREQYF. Here the CDR3 DNA reads TGTGCCAGCAGTCGGAACCTCAGGGAGCAGTACTTC.

This clone was seen a single time. The chain has TRBV4-1 and TRBJ1-3; D not resolved. The CDR3 totals 15 residues. CDR1 and CDR2 (germline): MGHRA, YSYEKL. Trimming left V 4 bases short and J 2 bases short, with 12 bases between. This CDR3 reads CASSPQGGTGNTIYF. CDR3 DNA: TGCGCCAGCAGCCCCCAAGGAGGGACTGGAAACACCATATATTTT.

The chain is built from TRBV19 and TRBJ2-7; the D gene is possibly TRBD1 (6 bases). Trimming took 5 bases from V and 3 from J, leaving 17 bases between them. Germline CDR1 is LNHDA and CDR2 is SQIVND (reference sequence). The CDR3 has 15 amino acids. The CDR3 DNA follows: TGTGCCAGTAGTCCCAGGGGCGAAAAGAACTACGAGCAGTACTTC. This codes for CASSPRGEKNYEQYF.

This chain joins TRBV7-8 and TRBJ2-2; maybe TRBD2 (5 bases). The CDR3 is made up of 13 amino acids. Looked up from germline, CDR1 is SGHVS and CDR2 is FQNEAQ. Trimming removed 5 bases at V and 7 bases at J, with 11 bases between. The CDR3 reads CASSAREHGELFF. The CDR3 DNA sequence: TGTGCCAGCAGCGCAAGGGAGCACGGGGAGCTGTTTTTT.

V usage is TRBV5-8 and J usage is TRBJ1-1; 7 bases align to TRBD1. Trimming took 1 base from V and 7 from J; bases not matched to a gene: 7. The CDR3 loop spans 14 amino acids. Looked up from germline, CDR1 is SGHTS and CDR2 is YDEGEE. CDR3 coding DNA: TGTGCCAGCAGCTTGTGGGACAGTTTGAGTGAAGCTTTCTTT. Amino acids: CASSLWDSLSEAFF.

The chain has TRBV7-8 and TRBJ2-2, with 8 bases identical to TRBD2. The CDR3 spans 15 residues. V lost 5 bases to trimming and J lost 3 bases; unmatched junction nucleotides: 5. Per germline, CDR1 SGHVS and CDR2 FQNEAQ. CDR3 region: CASSQSGRDTGELFF. The CDR3 nucleotides are TGTGCCAGCAGCCAAAGCGGGAGAGACACCGGGGAGCTGTTTTTT. Full variable domain (remainder filled in from reference TRBV7-8 and TRBJ2-2): GAGVSQSPRYKVAKRGQDVALRCDPISGHVSLFWYQQALGQGPEFLTYFQNEAQLDKSGLPSDRFFAERPEGSVSTLKIQRTQQEDSAVYLCASSQSGRDTGELFFGEGSRLTVL.

The chain employs TRBV5-1 and TRBJ2-2; D is uncertain. Germline-derived CDR1 and CDR2 are SGHRS and YFSETQ. V lost 0 bases and J 1 base, leaving 7 bases between the germline ends. CDR3 length equals 15 residues. The CDR3 bases are TGCGCCAGCAGCTTGGGGCAGGTGAACACCGGGGAGCTGTTTTTT. As protein: CASSLGQVNTGELFF.

The chain carries TRBV5-1 and TRBJ2-1, with 9 bases lining up with TRBD2. The ends lost 0 bases at V and 4 bases at J; junction bases unmatched: 5. CDR1 is SGHRS and CDR2 is YFSETQ in the germline V gene. This CDR3 has 16 residues. The CDR3 sequence: CASSLAAGGGYNEQFF. CDR3 DNA sequence: TGCGCCAGCAGCTTGGCGGCGGGAGGGGGGTACAATGAGCAGTTCTTC.

The chain uses TRBV4-2 and TRBJ2-6, with TRBD2 matching over 14 bases. The V gene's germline CDR1 is LGHNA and CDR2 YNFKEQ. The CDR3 runs 20 residues. J gave up 0 bases and V 0 bases, and 4 bases lay outside the gene matches. The CDR3 loop is CASSQEKGTSGSSGANVLTF. CDR3 sequence (DNA): TGTGCCAGCAGCCAAGAGAAGGGGACTAGCGGGAGCTCTGGGGCCAACGTCCTGACTTTC.

A remark on this clone: The junction and the germline gene differ at one end; a read error may be behind it. This sequence joins TRBV30 and TRBJ1-2; the D is unclear. Per germline, CDR1 GTSNPN and CDR2 SVGIG (reference sequence). The CDR3 is made up of 14 amino acids. The CDR3 nucleotides are TGTGTCTGGAGGACCCCAGGAGGGTACTATGGCTACACCTTC. Translated, it gives CVWRTPGGYYGYTF.

The chain uses TRBV27 and TRBJ1-1, with D perhaps TRBD1 (6 bases). Germline loops: CDR1 MNHEY, CDR2 SMNVEV (reference sequence). The CDR3 length is 15 residues. Trimming took off 7 bases at V and 5 bases at J, with 20 bases between the two ends. The CDR3 sequence: CASNPRATRGTEAFF. CDR3 bases: TGTGCCAGCAATCCTCGAGCCACCAGGGGAACTGAAGCTTTCTTT.